This T cell receptor (beta chain) comes out of a study of blood T cell repertoires in COVID-19. Study overall: Italy, Spain and the United States were the sources of the convalescent and acute COVID-19 samples. Nucleic acid was either cDNA or gDNA, and it came from T cells, B-cell-depleted T cells, or PBMCs.

The trim removed 6 bases at V and 7 bases at J, leaving 11 bases unmatched. Germline V lookup: CDR1 MNHEY, CDR2 SMNVEV (reference sequence). This CDR3 is 15 amino acids long. Study processing details: Amplification of reference gene primers was used by the study to estimate nucleated cell counts. This table comes from immunoSEQ multiplex PCR, and its TCRdb copy is limited to in-frame clones, with some not included. Clonal size and the V and J genes are those of that table, whereas D and trimming came from the DNA. The sample lists 160,000 or so clones, roughly 93% occurring once. V usage is TRBV27 and J usage is TRBJ2-1; 8 bases agree with TRBD2. Sequenced: peripheral blood. The receptor was isolated from a man younger than 35 with acute or convalescent COVID-19. DNA for the CDR3: TGTGCCAGCAGGTCAGCGGGAGTAAGGGGGAATGAGCAGTTCTTC. Protein product: CASRSAGVRGNEQFF.